This section outlines one T cell receptor (beta chain) sequence together with its context. The antigen is unknown. Trimming took off 0 bases at V and 1 base at J, with 10 bases between the two ends. Looked up from germline, CDR1 is SGHRS and CDR2 is YFSETQ. The CDR3 contains 15 residues. These data are taken from a study of cytomegalovirus exposure and HLA in healthy donors. Study results and caveats: Per published reports, the classifier diagnosed cytomegalovirus status with high specificity and sensitivity.

Primers: 60 Vbeta forward and 13 Jbeta reverse. The method was immunoSEQ multiplex PCR; TCRdb's version includes in-frame clones alone and lacks a portion of them. The sample contains under 250,000 clones, about three quarters of which appear only once. The specimen was PBMCs. J is TRBJ1-1 and V is TRBV5-1; a weak D match, TRBD1 (5 bases). The receptor's source is a male donor in good health and CMV-seronegative. The CDR3 here is CASSLVGQGNTEAFF. DNA for the CDR3: TGCGCCAGCAGCTTGGTAGGGCAGGGGAACACTGAAGCTTTCTTT.